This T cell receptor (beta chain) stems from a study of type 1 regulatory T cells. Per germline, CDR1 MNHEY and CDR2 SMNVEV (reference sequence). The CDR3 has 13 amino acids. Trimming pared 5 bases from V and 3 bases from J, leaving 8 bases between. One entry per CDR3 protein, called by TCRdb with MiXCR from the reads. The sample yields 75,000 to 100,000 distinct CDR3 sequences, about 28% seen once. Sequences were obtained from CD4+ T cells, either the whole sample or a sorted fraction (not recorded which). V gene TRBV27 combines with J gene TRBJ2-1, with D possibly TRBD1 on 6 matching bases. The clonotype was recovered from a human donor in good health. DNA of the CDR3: TGTGCCAGCAGTAGGACAGTCTACAATGAGCAGTTCTTC. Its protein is CASSRTVYNEQFF.